This TCR beta chain was captured by sequencing in a study of PD-1 blockade in classical Hodgkin lymphoma. Study-wide background: It was nivolumab at 3 mg/kg, given intravenously every 2 weeks, that patients received. Regarding the study as a whole: The authors have not defined what causes the repertoire differences, possibly disease activity or prior therapy. The study found that TCR diversity rose significantly by C4D1 in CD4+ but not CD8+ cells.

Points on this clone: Its antigen is undetermined.

Clones were sequenced by immunoSEQ multiplex PCR, and TCRdb holds only the in-frame ones, with some missing. The table records tens of thousands of clones, around three quarters of them present only once. CDR3 size: 16 residues. Trimming pared 2 bases from V and 4 bases from J, leaving 14 bases between. CDR1 is SEHNR and CDR2 is FQNEAQ in the germline V gene (reference sequence). Autologous stem cell transplantation was followed by relapse in every patient, and brentuximab vedotin exposure varied. The TCR sequence derives from a human donor with classical Hodgkin lymphoma. Sequences were derived from peripheral blood mononuclear cells (PBMCs), sampled before the second cycle of nivolumab. The J gene is TRBJ1-4, the V gene TRBV7-9; possibly TRBD1 for D (5 bases). The CDR3 nucleotides read TGTGCCAGCAGCTTATTAGGGGTCGGTATTAATGAAAAACTGTTTTTT. This gives the protein CASSLLGVGINEKLFF.